The 32 T cell receptor beta chains reported below all come from one sample, sequenced in a study of cytomegalovirus exposure and HLA in healthy donors. Produced via immunoSEQ multiplex PCR; TCRdb's table is partial and in-frame only. This sample has tens of thousands of clones, with approximately 93% found just once. Material: PBMCs. These TCRs come from a man younger than 35 in good health and CMV-seronegative.

This sequence joins TRBV6-1 and TRBJ1-5, with 9 bases identical to TRBD1. This CDR3 has 13 amino acids. V lost 4 bases to trimming and J lost 5 bases; unmatched junction nucleotides: 0. Germline V gene sequence: CDR1 MNHNS, CDR2 SASEGT. The CDR3 DNA sequence: TGTGCCAGCAGTGGGACAGGGGATCAGCCCCAGCATTTT. It translates to CASSGTGDQPQHF.

V usage is TRBV27 and J usage is TRBJ2-3; a weak D match, TRBD2 (5 bases). From germline, CDR1 is MNHEY and CDR2 SMNVEV (reference sequence). Trimming removed 5 bases from V and 4 bases from J, with 19 bases in between. There are 16 residues in the CDR3. This CDR3 reads CASSPRLDWRADTQYF. The CDR3, as DNA: TGTGCCAGCAGTCCCAGACTTGACTGGCGGGCAGATACGCAGTATTTT.

A single count supports this clone. The chain carries TRBV10-3 and TRBJ2-6; 7 bases line up with TRBD2. The germline V gene has CDR1 ENHRY and CDR2 SYGVKD. The CDR3 is 16 residues long. The J segment lost 2 bases and the V segment lost 7 bases, leaving 8 bases of the junction unmatched. This CDR3 reads CAITGEGKAGANVLTF. CDR3 in DNA: TGTGCCATCACCGGGGAGGGAAAGGCTGGGGCCAACGTCCTGACTTTC.

This rearrangement joins TRBV5-1 to TRBJ1-2, with 9 bases that match TRBD1. From germline, CDR1 is SGHRS and CDR2 YFSETQ. Germline trimming cut 0 bases from V and 8 bases from J; bases unmatched to any gene: 5. The CDR3 extends over 14 amino acids. CDR3 nucleotide sequence: TGCGCCAGCAGCTTGGAACAGGGGGCTAGGGGCTACACCTTC. This translates into CASSLEQGARGYTF.

The V call is TRBV5-6, the J call TRBJ2-5; D is unresolved. The V end lost 6 bases, the J end lost 5 bases, and 11 bases lay between the germline ends. The CDR3 consists of 12 residues. Germline values: CDR1 SGHDT, CDR2 YYEEEE. CDR3 coding DNA: TGTGCCAGCACCCGAGGAGAGGAGACCCAGTACTTC. Protein sequence: CASTRGEETQYF. Full variable domain (rest looked up from reference TRBV5-6 and TRBJ2-5): DAGVTQSPTHLIKTRGQQVTLRCSPKSGHDTVSWYQQALGQGPQFIFQYYEEEERQRGNFPDRFSGHQFPNYSSELNVNALLLGDSALYLCASTRGEETQYFGPGTRLLVL.

The chain employs TRBV2 and TRBJ2-1; 12 nucleotides align to TRBD2. This CDR3 region has 14 residues. Germline assignment: CDR1 SNHLY and CDR2 FYNNEI. The junction had 3 bases not matched to a gene; V was cut back by 5 bases and J by 7 bases. CDR3 region: CASSRGLAGNEQFF. The CDR3 DNA reads TGTGCCAGCAGTCGGGGACTAGCGGGTAATGAGCAGTTCTTC.

The chain links TRBV4-1 to TRBJ1-5; a weak D match, TRBD1 (6 bases). Germline assignment: CDR1 MGHRA and CDR2 YSYEKL. Trimming removed 0 bases from V and 3 bases from J, with 12 bases in between. This CDR3 comprises 16 residues. In DNA, the CDR3 is TGCGCCAGCAGCCAAGAGCTACAGGGAAACAATCAGCCCCAGCATTTT. Its translation is CASSQELQGNNQPQHF.

This clone is a singleton in its sample. One end of the junction is discordant with germline, which a read error may explain. The rearrangement links TRBV7-7 to TRBJ2-2, with 7 nucleotides matching TRBD1. CDR1 SSHAT and CDR2 FNYEAQ come from the germline V gene (reference sequence). This CDR3 contains 14 residues. CDR3 in amino acids: CASSRDRARGELFF. CDR3 coding DNA: TGTGCTAGCAGCCGAGACAGGGCGAGAGGGGAGCTGTTTTTT. Complete variable domain (other parts from reference TRBV7-7 and TRBJ2-2): GAGVSQSPRYKVTKRGQDVTLRCDPISSHATLYWYQQALGQGPEFLTYFNYEAQPDKSGLPSDRFSAERPEGSISTLTIQRTEQRDSAMYRCASSRDRARGELFFGEGSRLTVL.

On this clone itself: One end of the junction is discordant with germline, which a read error may explain. This chain links TRBV7-7 with TRBJ2-7; 10 nucleotides line up with TRBD1. The CDR3 length is 13 residues. Germline V CDR1 and CDR2: SSHAT, FNYEAQ (reference sequence). The CDR3 nucleotides are TGTGCTAGCAGCTTGGACAGGGGGGGTGAGCAGTACTTC. Its translation is CASSLDRGGEQYF.

The chain employs TRBV6-6 and TRBJ1-2; 11 nucleotides match TRBD1. The CDR3 length is 15 residues. V lost 5 bases and J lost 5; bases outside the gene matches: 7. CDR1 is MNHNY, CDR2 SVGAGI, per germline (reference sequence). The chain's CDR3 is CASSGGQGASYGYTF. The DNA for the CDR3 is TGTGCCAGCAGTGGAGGACAGGGGGCAAGTTATGGCTACACCTTC.

This chain connects TRBV4-1 to TRBJ2-5; TRBD2 matches 7 bases. V dropped 3 bases and J dropped 0; count of bases not matched to a gene: 4. Germline V gene sequence: CDR1 MGHRA, CDR2 YSYEKL. The CDR3 has 15 amino acids. CDR3 amino acids: CASSQRGGNQETQYF. The CDR3 bases are TGCGCCAGCAGCCAGAGGGGAGGGAACCAAGAGACCCAGTACTTC.

The rearrangement links TRBV19 to TRBJ2-7, with 9 bases lining up with TRBD1. The CDR3 extends over 16 amino acids. Germline CDR1 is LNHDA and CDR2 is SQIVND (reference sequence). V lost 3 bases to trimming and J lost 0 bases; unmatched junction nucleotides: 6. CDR3 sequence: CASSIVGQGNSYEQYF. Written as DNA, the CDR3 is TGTGCCAGTAGTATCGTCGGACAGGGGAACTCCTACGAGCAGTACTTC.

The CDR3 protein is CATSRQGFNQPQHF. CDR3 coding DNA: TGTGCCACCAGCAGACAGGGGTTCAATCAGCCCCAGCATTTT. The chain joins TRBV15 to TRBJ1-5, with D perhaps TRBD1 (6 bases). V lost 2 bases and J lost 3, with 8 bases in between. This CDR3 spans 14 amino acids. CDR1 and CDR2 (germline): LNHNV, YYDKDF (reference sequence).

V gene TRBV28 combines with J gene TRBJ1-2; tentative D call: TRBD1 (6 bases). V dropped 5 bases and J dropped 4 bases, with 11 bases sitting between them. Germline V gene data show CDR1 as MDHEN and CDR2 as SYDVKM. The CDR3 runs 13 residues. The CDR3: CASSGGGSYGYTF. The CDR3 nucleotides are TGTGCCAGCAGTGGCGGGGGCTCCTATGGCTACACCTTC.

The chain links TRBV30 to TRBJ2-2; no firm D call. Germline loops: CDR1 GTSNPN, CDR2 SVGIG (reference sequence). The CDR3 extends over 14 amino acids. The V and J ends lost 0 bases and 1 base respectively, with 6 bases between them. The CDR3 nucleotides are TGTGCCTGGAGTGTACTTGGGAACACCGGGGAGCTGTTTTTT. It yields the protein CAWSVLGNTGELFF.

The sample holds one count of this clone. The chain is built from TRBV5-4 and TRBJ1-2; 7 bases align to TRBD1. The length of the CDR3 is 15 residues. The V and J ends lost 5 bases and 8 bases, in that order; junction bases with no gene match: 15. CDR1 and CDR2 from the germline V gene are SGHNT and YYREEE (reference sequence). The CDR3 sequence is CASSLPGQDPRGYTF. DNA for the CDR3: TGTGCCAGCAGTCTACCTGGACAGGACCCTCGAGGCTACACCTTC.

The rearrangement links TRBV5-1 to TRBJ2-1; 7 nucleotides align to TRBD2. CDR1 and CDR2 (germline): SGHRS, YFSETQ. After removal of 4 bases from V and 4 bases from J, the junction contained 8 bases not matched to a gene. This CDR3 comprises 15 residues. For the CDR3, the DNA is TGCGCCAGCAGCCTCCCGGGCGGGGGATACAATGAGCAGTTCTTC. This translates into CASSLPGGGYNEQFF.

The V call is TRBV7-6, the J call TRBJ1-6; no definite D call. This CDR3 has 14 residues. Germline CDR1 is SGHVS and CDR2 is FNYEAQ. V was cut by 2 bases and J by 7 bases, with 9 bases left in between. As DNA, the CDR3 is TGTGCCAGCAGCTTATCGGCGGGGAATTCACCCCTCCACTTT. Protein: CASSLSAGNSPLHF.

V gene TRBV27 combines with J gene TRBJ2-2; 10 bases are shared with TRBD2. The V and J ends lost 5 bases and 4 bases, in that order; junction bases with no gene match: 4. The CDR3 is made up of 15 amino acids. The germline gives CDR1 MNHEY, CDR2 SMNVEV (reference sequence). DNA for the CDR3: TGTGCCAGCAGTCCTAGCGGGAGTACCACCGGGGAGCTGTTTTTT. Protein: CASSPSGSTTGELFF.

Written as DNA, the CDR3 is TGCAGCGTCCCCAAGGATGGTAGCGGGAGTAATGAGCAGTTCTTC. It encodes CSVPKDGSGSNEQFF. The rearrangement links TRBV29-1 to TRBJ2-1, with 9 positions matching TRBD2. The V gene end was trimmed by 6 bases and the J gene end by 7 bases; junction bases not matched to a gene: 13. This CDR3 region has 15 residues. Germline lookup yields CDR1 SQVTM and CDR2 ANQGSEA.

The chain employs TRBV18 and TRBJ2-3; 7 bases line up with TRBD2. Trimming cost V 3 bases and J 2 bases; bases outside gene matches: 5. The CDR3 runs to 15 residues. CDR1 is KGHSH, CDR2 LQKENI, per germline. CDR3 region: CASSPGGGYTDTQYF. Here the CDR3 DNA reads TGTGCCAGCTCACCTGGCGGGGGATACACAGATACGCAGTATTTT.

This clone is a singleton in its sample. V gene TRBV2 combines with J gene TRBJ2-5, with TRBD1 matching over 7 bases. From germline, CDR1 is SNHLY and CDR2 FYNNEI. Trimming at V came to 3 bases and at J to 0 bases, leaving 4 bases not matched to a gene. The CDR3 covers 15 residues. CDR3 DNA: TGTGCCAGCAGTGACTGGGGACAGAACCAAGAGACCCAGTACTTC. Translating it yields CASSDWGQNQETQYF.

The chain couples TRBV11-3 to TRBJ2-1; D perhaps matches TRBD2 (6 bases). V was trimmed by 5 bases and J by 9 bases, leaving 26 bases between them. Germline V gene data show CDR1 as SGHNT and CDR2 as YENEEA. The CDR3 is made up of 17 amino acids. This chain's CDR3 is CASSLRGGGGKEGEQFF. CDR3 coding DNA: TGTGCCAGCAGCCTACGAGGTGGTGGAGGGAAAGAGGGTGAGCAGTTCTTC.

This sequence joins TRBV10-3 and TRBJ1-2; 10 nucleotides agree with TRBD1. CDR1 and CDR2 (germline): ENHRY, SYGVKD. The J segment lost 1 base and the V segment lost 6 bases, leaving 8 bases of the junction unmatched. The CDR3 is 16 amino acids. This CDR3 reads CAIRGTGERSNYGYTF. The DNA of the CDR3 is TGTGCCATCAGGGGGACAGGGGAGAGGAGTAACTATGGCTACACCTTC.

This clone has only one observation. The chain couples TRBV5-1 to TRBJ1-5; TRBD1 aligns across 7 bases. CDR3 length: 16 amino acids. V trimming: 4 bases; J trimming: 1 base; junction bases outside the gene matches: 8. CDR1 and CDR2 from the germline V gene are SGHRS and YFSETQ. In DNA form, the CDR3 reads TGCGCCAGCAGCCCAGGACAGGCCGGCAGCAATCAGCCCCAGCATTTT. This encodes CASSPGQAGSNQPQHF.

The chain combines TRBV10-3 with TRBJ1-2; TRBD1 matches at 10 bases. The germline CDR1 and CDR2 sequences are ENHRY and SYGVKD. Germline trimming cut 6 bases from V and 8 bases from J; bases unmatched to any gene: 15. The CDR3 runs to 16 residues. CDR3 in DNA: TGTGCCATCAGGGAGAACCAACGACAGGGGGCAGGAGGCTACACCTTC. As protein: CAIRENQRQGAGGYTF.

CDR3 protein: CASSVGVGPGQPQHF. In nucleotides, the CDR3 is TGTGCCAGCAGCGTAGGGGTGGGGCCAGGGCAGCCCCAGCATTTT. The chain carries TRBV9 and TRBJ1-5; TRBD1 might be the D (5 bases). The CDR3 contains 15 residues. Per germline, CDR1 SGDLS and CDR2 YYNGEE. The ends were cut back, 0 bases at V and 7 bases at J, with 14 bases in the middle. The variable domain in full, completed from reference TRBV9 and TRBJ1-5, reads DSGVTQTPKHLITATGQRVTLRCSPRSGDLSVYWYQQSLDQGLQFLIQYYNGEERAKGNILERFSAQQFPDLHSELNLSSLELGDSALYFCASSVGVGPGQPQHFGDGTRLSIL.

The chain links TRBV7-9 to TRBJ2-7, with TRBD2 as a possible D gene (6 bases). Germline V lookup: CDR1 SEHNR, CDR2 FQNEAQ (reference sequence). The CDR3 length is 11 residues. Trimming removed 11 bases from V and 4 bases from J, with 12 bases in between. CDR3 in DNA: TGTGCCCACGGGGGAGATTACGAGCAGTACTTC. Protein sequence: CAHGGDYEQYF.

The chain combines TRBV18 with TRBJ2-3; D gene uncertain. CDR1 is KGHSH, CDR2 LQKENI, per germline. The CDR3 has 16 residues. Deletions cut 0 bases from V and 1 base from J, with 11 bases between. For the CDR3, the DNA is TGTGCCAGCTCACCACCGTTTAGTCGCGGCACAGATACGCAGTATTTT. Its translation: CASSPPFSRGTDTQYF.

The gene calls are TRBV29-1 and TRBJ1-3, with a tentative D call TRBD1 (6 bases). Germline CDR1 and CDR2: SQVTM and ANQGSEA. The V gene lost 6 bases and the J gene lost 4 bases, with 13 bases spanning the gap. The CDR3 is 13 amino acids. The CDR3 region is CSVTTGHGNTIYF. For the CDR3, the DNA is TGCAGCGTCACTACAGGGCACGGAAACACCATATATTTT.

This clone was observed a few times. This chain links TRBV7-9 with TRBJ1-2; D is unclear. Germline CDR1 reads SEHNR; CDR2 reads FQNEAQ (reference sequence). The CDR3 contains 15 residues. The germline V and J ends were trimmed by 1 base and 2 bases, with 11 bases remaining between them. The DNA for the CDR3 is TGTGCCAGCAGCTTAGGACAAGCCCTAAACTATGGCTACACCTTC. Translation: CASSLGQALNYGYTF.

The V gene is TRBV9, the J gene TRBJ1-4, with D perhaps matching TRBD1 (6 bases). Trimming left V 3 bases short and J 5 bases short, with 14 bases between. Germline V gene lookup returns CDR1 SGDLS and CDR2 YYNGEE. The CDR3 has 15 amino acids. The CDR3: CASSAGRGGNEKLFF. The CDR3, as DNA: TGTGCCAGCAGCGCTGGGAGGGGGGGAAATGAAAAACTGTTTTTT.